The rows below give T cell receptor beta chains drawn from one sample of a study of blood T cell repertoires in COVID-19. TCRdb's table, derived via immunoSEQ multiplex PCR, lists solely in-frame clones and lacks some. This table has around 320,000 clones, roughly 85% appearing once. The specimen sequenced was peripheral blood. All receptors come from a human donor in a cohort sampled during active COVID-19. Both conserved end residues are part of each CDR3. Each record gives: D gene, clone size, V gene, J gene, CDR3 protein, CDR3 DNA. The D gene is left open where the match is weak. Where a row states a size, it is once, few, many or the class of an expanded clone; other rows omit it.

NA,NA,TRBV5-4,TRBJ1-3,CASSLGRGGAGNTIYF,TGTGCCAGCAGCTTGGGCAGGGGTGGCGCTGGAAACACCATATATTTT
NA,NA,TRBV10-1,TRBJ2-1,CASSLEGGYNEQFF,TGCGCCAGCAGTCTCGAAGGGGGATACAATGAGCAGTTCTTC
NA,NA,TRBV5-5,TRBJ1-1,CAYHRGGEVNTEAFF,TGTGCCTACCATAGAGGGGGAGAAGTGAACACTGAAGCTTTCTTT
NA,NA,TRBV7-9,TRBJ1-6,CASSLVVTGDSPLHF,TGTGCCAGCAGCTTAGTCGTGACAGGAGATTCACCCCTCCACTTT
TRBD1,NA,TRBV29-1,TRBJ2-7,CSVDQPGTGAYEQYF,TGCAGCGTTGATCAGCCGGGGACAGGCGCTTACGAGCAGTACTTC
NA,NA,TRBV14,TRBJ1-2,CASSPDRYGYTF,TGTGCCAGCAGCCCCGACAGATATGGCTACACCTTC
NA,NA,TRBV18,TRBJ1-1,CASSPQGPEAFF,TGTGCCAGCTCACCCCAGGGCCCTGAAGCTTTCTTT
NA,few,TRBV29-1,TRBJ1-5,CSVLQGGQPQHF,TGCAGCGTCCTACAGGGTGGACAGCCCCAGCATTTT
NA,NA,TRBV6-6,TRBJ2-1,CASSFRGGYNEQFF,TGTGCCAGCAGTTTTAGGGGTGGCTACAATGAGCAGTTCTTC
TRBD1,NA,TRBV2,TRBJ1-1,CASRATGGAVDTEAFF,TGTGCCAGCAGAGCCACAGGGGGCGCAGTGGACACTGAAGCTTTCTTT
TRBD1,NA,TRBV3-1/TRBV3-2,TRBJ1-6,CASSQERDRYNSPLHF,TGTGCCAGCAGCCAAGAAAGGGACAGATATAATTCACCCCTCCACTTT
TRBD1,NA,TRBV28,TRBJ2-3,CASSLQGQGADTQYF,TGTGCCAGCAGTTTACAAGGACAGGGTGCAGATACGCAGTATTTT
NA,NA,TRBV18,TRBJ1-5,CASSPREYQPQHF,TGTGCCAGCTCGCCACGGGAGTATCAGCCCCAGCATTTT
TRBD2,NA,TRBV3-1/TRBV3-2,TRBJ2-4,CASRDISGGKNIQYF,TGTGCCAGCAGGGATATAAGCGGGGGGAAAAACATTCAGTACTTC
NA,NA,TRBV30,TRBJ1-6,CAWSLNSPLHF,TGTGCCTGGAGCCTTAATTCACCCCTCCACTTT
TRBD1,once,TRBV19,TRBJ1-2,CASAHPPTQGARGYTF,TGTGCCAGCGCCCATCCTCCCACACAGGGGGCGAGGGGCTACACCTTC
NA,NA,TRBV6-5,TRBJ2-1,CASRDGGSNEQFF,TGTGCCAGCAGAGATGGAGGGTCCAATGAGCAGTTCTTC
TRBD1,NA,TRBV7-9,TRBJ1-1,CASSQGQQNTEAFF,TGTGCCAGCAGCCAGGGACAGCAGAACACTGAAGCTTTCTTT
TRBD1,NA,TRBV6-6,TRBJ1-2,CASIDPGQAIYGYTF,TGTGCCAGCATTGACCCGGGACAGGCTATTTATGGCTACACCTTC
NA,NA,TRBV19,TRBJ2-7,CASSIQGGEQYF,TGTGCCAGTAGTATCCAGGGCGGCGAGCAGTACTTC
TRBD1,NA,TRBV11-3,TRBJ1-1,CASSLESGGTEAFF,TGTGCCAGCAGCTTAGAATCAGGGGGCACTGAAGCTTTCTTT
TRBD1,NA,TRBV18,TRBJ1-4,CASSDGQGVSNEKLFF,TGTGCCAGCTCGGACGGACAGGGCGTTTCTAATGAAAAACTGTTTTTT
NA,NA,TRBV30,TRBJ1-3,CAWRAGDLSGNTIYF,TGTGCCTGGAGGGCAGGGGACCTCTCTGGAAACACCATATATTTT
NA,NA,TRBV7-9,TRBJ2-1,CASSASVLNEQFF,TGTGCCAGCAGCGCGTCTGTTTTGAATGAGCAGTTCTTC
TRBD1,NA,TRBV3-1/TRBV3-2,TRBJ1-1,CASSPRDRDAEAFF,TGTGCCAGCAGCCCCAGGGACAGGGACGCTGAAGCTTTCTTT
NA,NA,TRBV4-1,TRBJ1-5,CASSQDFGTESNQPQHF,TGCGCCAGCAGCCAAGATTTCGGGACTGAGAGCAATCAGCCCCAGCATTTT
NA,NA,TRBV6-2/TRBV6-3,TRBJ1-1,CASSYPNRNTEAFF,TGTGCCAGCAGTTATCCAAACAGAAACACTGAAGCTTTCTTT
TRBD1,NA,TRBV6-5,TRBJ2-2,CATILRTGVTGELFF,TGTGCCACCATTTTACGGACAGGGGTCACCGGGGAGCTGTTTTTT
TRBD1,NA,TRBV6-5,TRBJ2-7,CASNTQQGDEQYF,TGTGCCAGCAACACCCAACAGGGGGACGAGCAGTACTTC
TRBD1,once,TRBV2,TRBJ1-2,CASSYRDRVFGYTF,TGTGCCAGCAGCTACCGGGACAGGGTGTTCGGCTACACCTTC
TRBD1,NA,TRBV18,TRBJ1-3,CASSMDRADTIYF,TGTGCCAGCTCCATGGACAGGGCGGACACCATATATTTT
NA,NA,TRBV6-4,TRBJ1-2,CASSPGVQYGGYTF,TGTGCCAGCAGCCCCGGTGTGCAATATGGTGGCTACACCTTC
NA,NA,TRBV11-3,TRBJ2-3,CASSPVSTDTQYF,TGTGCCAGCAGCCCTGTCAGCACAGATACGCAGTATTTT
TRBD2,few,TRBV2,TRBJ2-7,CASSIAGEAYEQYF,TGTGCCAGCAGCATAGCGGGGGAGGCCTACGAGCAGTACTTC
TRBD1,NA,TRBV18,TRBJ2-3,CASSPQGATDTQYF,TGTGCCAGCTCACCACAGGGGGCCACAGATACGCAGTATTTT
TRBD2,NA,TRBV11-2,TRBJ2-3,CASSSGTRRTDTQYF,TGTGCCAGCAGCTCCGGGACTAGGCGCACAGATACGCAGTATTTT
TRBD2,NA,TRBV7-7,TRBJ2-1,CASSPSGLVYNEQFF,TGTGCCAGCAGCCCGTCGGGACTAGTCTACAATGAGCAGTTCTTC
NA,NA,TRBV7-3,TRBJ1-6,CASSEDASTSPLHF,TGTGCCAGCTCGGAGGACGCTTCTACTTCACCCCTCCACTTT
NA,NA,TRBV15,TRBJ1-5,CATSASLGLGDNQPQHF,TGTGCCACCAGCGCCTCCCTAGGGTTAGGGGACAATCAGCCCCAGCATTTT
TRBD1,few,TRBV30,TRBJ1-1,CAWTKDRRAFF,TGTGCCTGGACTAAGGACAGGAGAGCTTTCTTT
TRBD2,NA,TRBV4-1,TRBJ2-1,CASSLGAGGNEQFF,TGCGCCAGCAGCCTCGGAGCGGGGGGCAATGAGCAGTTCTTC
TRBD1,NA,TRBV6-5,TRBJ1-6,CASSYWAGGNSPLHF,TGTGCCAGCAGTTACTGGGCAGGGGGGAATTCACCCCTCCACTTT
NA,NA,TRBV4-1,TRBJ2-1,CASSQGLATRVGSEQFF,TGCGCCAGCAGCCAAGGGTTAGCGACTAGAGTTGGTTCTGAGCAGTTCTTC
TRBD1,NA,TRBV27,TRBJ1-2,CASSSTGTGRYGYTF,TGTGCCAGCAGTTCAACCGGGACAGGGAGATATGGCTACACCTTC
TRBD1,NA,TRBV7-9,TRBJ2-7,CASSLGWTGAYEQYF,TGTGCCAGCAGCTTAGGATGGACAGGGGCCTACGAGCAGTACTTC
TRBD1,NA,TRBV27,TRBJ2-7,CASSFRGTGIYEQYF,TGTGCCAGCAGTTTTCGGGGGACAGGGATCTACGAGCAGTACTTC
TRBD1,NA,TRBV6-5,TRBJ1-5,CASRRGQGSNQPQHF,TGTGCCAGCAGACGCGGACAGGGAAGCAATCAGCCCCAGCATTTT
NA,NA,TRBV7-3,TRBJ1-1,CASSATGQDTEAFF,TGTGCCAGCAGCGCAACAGGGCAGGACACTGAAGCTTTCTTT
NA,NA,TRBV30,TRBJ1-1,CAWSVQENTEAFF,TGTGCCTGGAGTGTTCAGGAGAACACTGAAGCTTTCTTT
NA,NA,TRBV5-6,TRBJ2-2,CASSLVRGSTGELFF,TGTGCCAGCAGCTTGGTGCGGGGAAGCACCGGGGAGCTGTTTTTT
NA,NA,TRBV10-3,TRBJ1-2,CAISESFPPANYGYTF,TGTGCCATCAGTGAGTCCTTCCCCCCAGCTAACTATGGCTACACCTTC
TRBD1,NA,TRBV20-1,TRBJ1-2,CSASTPGGRANYGYTF,TGCAGTGCTAGTACCCCAGGGGGAAGGGCGAACTATGGCTACACCTTC
TRBD2,NA,TRBV19,TRBJ2-1,CASTVRVAGTHSYNEQFF,TGTGCCAGTACCGTTAGGGTAGCGGGGACTCACTCCTACAATGAGCAGTTCTTC
TRBD1,NA,TRBV7-8,TRBJ1-3,CASSLLRDRAGNTIYF,TGTGCCAGCAGCTTGCTCCGGGACAGGGCTGGAAACACCATATATTTT
TRBD1,few,TRBV3-1/TRBV3-2,TRBJ1-5,CASSLQGAGNQPQHF,TGTGCCAGCAGCCTACAGGGGGCGGGCAATCAGCCCCAGCATTTT
NA,NA,TRBV5-1,TRBJ2-7,CASGDSRAYEQYF,TGCGCCAGCGGCGACAGCCGAGCCTACGAGCAGTACTTC
TRBD1,NA,TRBV7-3,TRBJ2-7,CASSLKGDRLSEQYF,TGTGCCAGCAGCTTAAAAGGGGACAGGCTAAGCGAGCAGTACTTC
TRBD1,NA,TRBV5-1,TRBJ2-1,CASSLRGGPTYNEQFF,TGCGCCAGCAGCTTGAGAGGGGGCCCTACCTACAATGAGCAGTTCTTC
NA,NA,TRBV7-8,TRBJ2-3,CASSERAGPKGYF,TGTGCCAGCAGCGAAAGAGCGGGCCCCAAGGGGTATTTT